These 8 T cell receptor beta chains were sequenced from one sample in a study of a mutant IDH1 vaccine in newly diagnosed glioma. Clones were read by immunoSEQ multiplex PCR, and TCRdb kept only the in-frame ones, dropping some. The data contain 40,000 to 60,000 clones, more than 60% of them singletons. Noted time point: week 35, safety follow-up. Doses comprised 300 ug of mutant IDH1 20-mer peptide each, plus topical imiquimod. No antigen is known for these receptors. The sequences come from PBMCs, collected from a glioma patient whose treatment included an IDH1 peptide vaccine. These receptors all stem from a man aged 40-49 years with glioma.

This clone was observed once. This chain uses TRBV7-2 with TRBJ1-5, with TRBD1 as a possible D gene (6 bases). CDR3 length equals 17 residues. Germline CDR1 reads SGHTA; CDR2 reads FQGNSA. V lost 2 bases to trimming and J lost 7 bases, with 21 bases between them. In nucleotides, the CDR3 is TGTGCCAGCAGCTTAATCAGGTCGTCAGGGGCTGGACAGCCCCAGCATTTT. Protein product: CASSLIRSSGAGQPQHF.

The chain joins TRBV29-1 to TRBJ2-3; TRBD1 matches 7 bases. The J segment lost 5 bases and the V segment lost 4 bases, leaving 21 bases of the junction unmatched. Per germline, CDR1 SQVTM and CDR2 ANQGSEA. The CDR3 is made up of 18 amino acids. The CDR3 loop reads CSVGGWGSTGPGGDTQYF. CDR3 nucleotides: TGCAGCGTTGGCGGGTGGGGGTCGACAGGGCCCGGTGGAGATACGCAGTATTTT.

The V call is TRBV6-5, the J call TRBJ2-5; 10 bases map to TRBD2. This CDR3 spans 15 amino acids. Losses at the gene ends were 2 bases for V and 3 bases for J; bases not matched to a gene: 3. CDR1 is MNHEY, CDR2 SVGAGI, per germline. The chain's CDR3 is CASSYLGLAEETQYF. The CDR3, as DNA: TGTGCCAGCAGTTACCTCGGACTAGCGGAAGAGACCCAGTACTTC.

This chain's CDR3 is CAISESAQGSNYGYTF. As DNA, the CDR3 is TGTGCCATCAGTGAGTCCGCACAGGGGTCTAACTATGGCTACACCTTC. The V and J genes are TRBV10-3 and TRBJ1-2; 7 nucleotides align to TRBD1. This CDR3 contains 16 residues. CDR1 is ENHRY and CDR2 is SYGVKD in the germline V gene. After removal of 0 bases from V and 0 bases from J, the junction contained 4 bases not matched to a gene.

This chain joins TRBV5-6 and TRBJ1-1; D is possibly TRBD1 (6 bases). This CDR3 region has 14 residues. Germline V lookup: CDR1 SGHDT, CDR2 YYEEEE. The V and J ends lost 4 bases and 3 bases respectively, with 13 bases between them. The CDR3 region is CASSPGTRDTEAFF. Here the CDR3 DNA reads TGTGCCAGCAGCCCCGGGACACGGGACACTGAAGCTTTCTTT.

The CDR3 DNA is TGTGCCACCAGGACGAGGGAGCGGCTCAACACTGAAGCTTTCTTT. It encodes CATRTRERLNTEAFF. The rearrangement joins TRBV6-5 to TRBJ1-1; D not certain. The CDR3 runs to 15 residues. V lost 10 bases, J lost 2 bases, and 20 bases lay in between. From germline, CDR1 is MNHEY and CDR2 SVGAGI.

The V call is TRBV7-8, the J call TRBJ2-7; D is possibly TRBD1 or TRBD2 (5 bases each). CDR1 SGHVS and CDR2 FQNEAQ come from the germline V gene. The CDR3 covers 14 residues. V was shortened by 2 bases and J by 2 bases, with 10 bases between the two germline ends. CDR3 sequence: CASSLKRGTYEQYF. The CDR3 coding sequence is TGTGCCAGCAGCTTAAAGAGGGGCACCTACGAGCAGTACTTC. Combining the CDR3 with reference TRBV7-8 and TRBJ2-7 gives the whole variable domain GAGVSQSPRYKVAKRGQDVALRCDPISGHVSLFWYQQALGQGPEFLTYFQNEAQLDKSGLPSDRFFAERPEGSVSTLKIQRTQQEDSAVYLCASSLKRGTYEQYFGPGTRLTVT.

The chain is built from TRBV5-1 and TRBJ2-1; 8 nucleotides align to TRBD2. This CDR3 has 14 residues. Germline V CDR1 and CDR2: SGHRS, YFSETQ. Trimming at V came to 2 bases and at J to 8 bases, leaving 6 bases not matched to a gene. CDR3 DNA: TGCGCCAGCAGCTTCGGGGGGGGCCTCGATGAGCAGTTCTTC. Its protein product is CASSFGGGLDEQFF.